A single sample gave rise to the 32 T cell receptor beta chains below, sequenced in a study of CD8 T cells in Susac syndrome. Reverse transcription used roughly 0.5 to 1 ug RNA and random hexamers. TCRdb fed the immunoSEQ multiplex PCR reads into MiXCR, producing one record per CDR3 protein. The sample holds more than 150,000 distinct CDR3 sequences, about 94% seen once. The specimen sequenced was CD8+ T cells from PBMCs. The receptor source for this set is a human donor with multiple sclerosis.

The CDR3 loop reads CASSVEGTGELFF. The CDR3 bases are TGTGCCAGCAGCGTAGAGGGCACCGGGGAGCTGTTTTTT. The gene calls are TRBV9 and TRBJ2-2; unclear D gene. V lost 0 bases and J lost 4, with 4 bases in between. Germline values: CDR1 SGDLS, CDR2 YYNGEE. This CDR3 is 13 amino acids long.

For the CDR3, the DNA is TGTGCCAGCAGCCACTTGGGACGGATGAACACCGGGGAGCTGTTTTTT. It is translated as CASSHLGRMNTGELFF. The chain couples TRBV11-2 to TRBJ2-2, with D perhaps being TRBD1 or TRBD2 (5 bases each). The V end was cut by 5 bases, the J end by 1 base, with 14 bases between. The CDR3 extends over 16 amino acids. Per germline, CDR1 SGHAT and CDR2 FQNNGV. The whole variable domain, filled in from reference TRBV11-2 and TRBJ2-2, reads EAGVAQSPRYKIIEKRQSVAFWCNPISGHATLYWYQQILGQGPKLLIQFQNNGVVDDSQLPKDRFSAERLKGVDSTLKIQPAKLEDSAVYLCASSHLGRMNTGELFFGEGSRLTVL.

V gene TRBV28 combines with J gene TRBJ1-1, with D perhaps TRBD1 (5 bases). The CDR3 is 13 residues long. Germline V gene data show CDR1 as MDHEN and CDR2 as SYDVKM. V was shortened by 5 bases and J by 3 bases, with 10 bases between the two germline ends. CDR3 region: CASSMGGDTEAFF. DNA for the CDR3: TGTGCCAGCAGTATGGGAGGGGACACTGAAGCTTTCTTT.

The V and J genes are TRBV28 and TRBJ2-2, with 7 bases identical to TRBD1. V was clipped by 5 bases and J by 0 bases; unmatched bases: 3. This CDR3 is built from 15 residues. Per the germline V gene, CDR1 is MDHEN and CDR2 is SYDVKM. CDR3: CASSHDRANTGELFF. The CDR3 DNA reads TGTGCCAGCAGTCACGACAGGGCGAACACCGGGGAGCTGTTTTTT.

The V gene is TRBV3-1, the J gene TRBJ1-2; a possible D gene is TRBD1 (5 bases). Germline-derived CDR1 and CDR2 are LGHDT and YNNKEL (reference sequence). The CDR3 is 14 amino acids. The V gene lost 3 bases and the J gene lost 6 bases, with 14 bases spanning the gap. The CDR3 DNA reads as TGTGCCAGCAGCCAGGGTACAACAGGCCATGGCTACACCTTC. It is translated as CASSQGTTGHGYTF.

This chain connects TRBV15 to TRBJ1-5; D gene ambiguous. Trimming stripped 0 bases from V and 3 bases from J, with 9 bases between. The CDR3 is made up of 15 amino acids. In germline, CDR1 is LNHNV, CDR2 YYDKDF (reference sequence). CDR3 sequence: CATSRDGAPNQPQHF. The CDR3 nucleotides are TGTGCCACCAGCAGAGACGGAGCTCCCAATCAGCCCCAGCATTTT. Full variable domain (rest looked up from reference TRBV15 and TRBJ1-5): DAMVIQNPRYQVTQFGKPVTLSCSQTLNHNVMYWYQQKSSQAPKLLFHYYDKDFNNEADTPDNFQSRRPNTSFCFLDIRSPGLGDTAMYLCATSRDGAPNQPQHFGDGTRLSIL.

This clonotype was observed a single time. CDR3 in DNA: TGCGCCAGCAGCTTGGGGGATTCAACCTACAATGAGCAGTTCTTC. This encodes CASSLGDSTYNEQFF. V is TRBV5-1 and J is TRBJ2-1; the D is unclear. The germline V gene has CDR1 SGHRS and CDR2 YFSETQ. The CDR3 is made up of 15 amino acids. V lost 0 bases, J lost 2 bases, and 9 bases lay in between.

The CDR3 DNA is TGTGCCAGCAGTGAACTGGGGTTAAAAGATACGCAGTATTTT. It encodes CASSELGLKDTQYF. The chain recombines TRBV6-1 with TRBJ2-3; D not certain. Germline V gene data show CDR1 as MNHNS and CDR2 as SASEGT. V was cut by 2 bases and J by 5 bases, with 11 bases left in between. CDR3 length: 14 amino acids.

A single count supports this clonotype. This rearrangement joins TRBV18 to TRBJ1-2, with D uncertain. V lost 6 bases, J lost 6 bases, and 11 bases lay in between. Germline V gene data show CDR1 as KGHSH and CDR2 as LQKENI. This CDR3 contains 12 residues. CDR3 nucleotides: TGTGCCAGCTCCAATCGGGGAGATGGCTACACCTTC. Translation: CASSNRGDGYTF. Based on the CDR3 plus reference TRBV18 and TRBJ1-2, the full variable domain is NAGVMQNPRHLVRRRGQEARLRCSPMKGHSHVYWYRQLPEEGLKFMVYLQKENIIDESGMPKERFSAEFPKEGPSILRIQQVVRGDSAAYFCASSNRGDGYTFGSGTRLTVV.

J is TRBJ1-1 and V is TRBV9, with D perhaps matching TRBD1 (5 bases). The V end lost 3 bases, the J end lost 1 base, and 10 bases lay between the germline ends. The V gene's germline CDR1 is SGDLS and CDR2 YYNGEE. CDR3 size: 14 residues. The CDR3 coding sequence is TGTGCCAGCAGCGCCTGGGACTCGAACACTGAAGCTTTCTTT. It yields the protein CASSAWDSNTEAFF.

The genes are TRBV7-8 and TRBJ2-5, with D possibly being TRBD2 (5 bases). Germline-derived CDR1 and CDR2 are SGHVS and FQNEAQ. The ends were cut back, 0 bases at V and 5 bases at J, with 16 bases in the middle. This CDR3 comprises 16 residues. The CDR3 protein is CASSLALRASGETQYF. The CDR3 nucleotides are TGTGCCAGCAGCTTAGCTTTGAGGGCTAGTGGGGAGACCCAGTACTTC.

V and J are TRBV9 and TRBJ2-1, with D possibly TRBD1 on 5 matching bases. The germline V gene encodes CDR1 SGDLS and CDR2 YYNGEE. The V end lost 3 bases, the J end lost 4 bases, and 8 bases lay between the germline ends. This CDR3 contains 13 residues. Here the CDR3 reads CASSGSGYNEQFF. The CDR3, as DNA: TGTGCCAGCAGCGGTTCAGGGTACAATGAGCAGTTCTTC.

This chain connects TRBV27 to TRBJ1-5, with D possibly TRBD1 on 6 matching bases. CDR1 and CDR2 (germline): MNHEY, SMNVEV (reference sequence). The CDR3 contains 16 residues. Trimming cost V 5 bases and J 7 bases, with 21 bases left between them. The CDR3 nucleotides are TGTGCCAGCAGTCCCTCAGCAGGGGAGGTAGGACAGCCCCAGCATTTT. Encoded protein: CASSPSAGEVGQPQHF.

The chain has TRBV3-1 and TRBJ2-3; the match to TRBD2 covers 7 bases. Germline CDR1 reads LGHDT; CDR2 reads YNNKEL (reference sequence). The CDR3 runs 15 residues. The trim removed 4 bases at V and 6 bases at J, leaving 10 bases unmatched. The CDR3 DNA reads as TGTGCCAGCAGCCCCCTCCCTAGCGGTCGGGATACGCAGTATTTT. It yields the protein CASSPLPSGRDTQYF.

This clonotype was recorded once. The rearrangement links TRBV5-1 to TRBJ2-7; 7 bases line up with TRBD1. Looked up from germline, CDR1 is SGHRS and CDR2 is YFSETQ. This CDR3 is 16 amino acids long. V was pared by 2 bases and J by 1 base, with 9 bases of the junction left unmatched. CDR3 bases: TGCGCCAGCAGCTTCCGAGTGACAGGGTCATCCTACGAGCAGTACTTC. Its protein is CASSFRVTGSSYEQYF.

This clonotype was observed a handful of times. This sequence joins TRBV18 and TRBJ1-1; 7 nucleotides match TRBD1. The CDR3 runs to 14 residues. The germline gives CDR1 KGHSH, CDR2 LQKENI. The junction had 5 bases not matched to a gene; V was cut back by 6 bases and J by 1 base. CDR3 in DNA: TGTGCCAGCTCTCGCTACAGGGGGAACACTGAAGCTTTCTTT. This encodes CASSRYRGNTEAFF.

This rearrangement joins TRBV9 to TRBJ1-1, with a weak D call TRBD1 (6 bases). This CDR3 contains 14 residues. The V end was cut by 0 bases, the J end by 7 bases, with 13 bases between. From germline, CDR1 is SGDLS and CDR2 YYNGEE. DNA of the CDR3: TGTGCCAGCAGCGTAGGGGGGGACAATGGTGAAGCTTTCTTT. Encoded protein: CASSVGGDNGEAFF.

V and J are TRBV7-9 and TRBJ2-7; perhaps TRBD1 as D (5 bases). The CDR3 consists of 15 residues. Trimming took off 5 bases at V and 2 bases at J, with 16 bases between the two ends. Germline-derived CDR1 and CDR2 are SEHNR and FQNEAQ (reference sequence). The CDR3, as DNA: TGTGCCAGCAGCCCCCGCCAGGGCACTACCTACGAGCAGTACTTC. Its protein product is CASSPRQGTTYEQYF.

This clonotype has only a few counts. The chain joins TRBV14 to TRBJ1-2; 10 positions match TRBD1. This CDR3 has 15 amino acids. Germline V gene sequence: CDR1 SGHDN, CDR2 FVKESK. V lost 6 bases and J lost 5; bases outside the gene matches: 9. CDR3 DNA: TGTGCCAGCAGTCCCCCGGGACAGGGGATTTATGGCTACACCTTC. Its protein is CASSPPGQGIYGYTF.

V and J are TRBV13 and TRBJ1-1, with D possibly being TRBD1 (5 bases). This CDR3 contains 11 residues. The V and J ends lost 8 bases and 11 bases respectively, with 15 bases between them. Germline V gene sequence: CDR1 PRHDT, CDR2 FYEKMQ (reference sequence). CDR3 DNA sequence: TGTGCCAGCGGATCGCAGGGTGAGGCTTTCTTT. Protein product: CASGSQGEAFF.

The CDR3 reads CASSQGTGSSYEQYF. The CDR3 DNA is TGCGCCAGCAGCCAAGGGACAGGGAGCTCCTACGAGCAGTACTTC. The chain has TRBV4-1 and TRBJ2-7; 8 bases are shared with TRBD1. The V and J ends lost 1 base and 0 bases, in that order; junction bases with no gene match: 2. This CDR3 is built from 15 residues. CDR1 MGHRA and CDR2 YSYEKL come from the germline V gene.

V and J are TRBV11-2 and TRBJ1-1; D call uncertain. There are 15 residues in the CDR3. Trimming stripped 0 bases from V and 4 bases from J, with 12 bases between. CDR1 and CDR2 from the germline V gene are SGHAT and FQNNGV. CDR3 nucleotides: TGTGCCAGCAGCTTAGACAGCACGCGGCGCACTGAAGCTTTCTTT. This encodes CASSLDSTRRTEAFF.

The chain couples TRBV14 to TRBJ2-7; D gene ambiguous. Trimming took off 0 bases at V and 3 bases at J, with 9 bases between the two ends. In germline, CDR1 is SGHDN, CDR2 FVKESK. The CDR3 runs to 14 residues. The CDR3 DNA is TGTGCCAGCAGCCAAGATTACTCGAACTACGAGCAGTACTTC. Amino acid sequence: CASSQDYSNYEQYF.

The chain combines TRBV29-1 with TRBJ2-7; a possible D gene is TRBD1 (8 bases). V lost 8 bases and J lost 3, with 17 bases in between. Germline CDR1 and CDR2: SQVTM and ANQGSEA. The CDR3 totals 13 residues. CDR3 sequence: CSCAGDRYYEQYF. CDR3 sequence (DNA): TGCAGCTGCGCGGGGGACAGGTACTACGAGCAGTACTTC.

This chain links TRBV7-9 with TRBJ2-7; D is undetermined. There are 10 residues in the CDR3. The V end lost 5 bases, the J end lost 5 bases, and 4 bases lay between the germline ends. CDR1 and CDR2 from the germline V gene are SEHNR and FQNEAQ (reference sequence). The CDR3 DNA reads TGTGCCAGCAGCATGAACGAGCAGTACTTC. As protein: CASSMNEQYF.

This rearrangement joins TRBV6-6 to TRBJ2-7; 7 bases agree with TRBD1. The germline V gene has CDR1 MNHNY and CDR2 SVGAGI (reference sequence). J lost 2 bases, V lost 6 bases, and 10 bases had no gene match. The CDR3 covers 15 residues. This CDR3 is CASRSNRGTTYEQYF. Here the CDR3 DNA reads TGTGCCAGCAGATCGAACAGGGGCACGACCTACGAGCAGTACTTC.

The chain recombines TRBV30 with TRBJ2-7; 10 bases map to TRBD1. The CDR3 sequence is 16 residues long. V lost 5 bases, J lost 2 bases, and 12 bases stayed unmatched. CDR1 is GTSNPN, CDR2 SVGIG, per germline (reference sequence). CDR3 DNA: TGTGCCTGGGACCTTGGGACAGGGGAATGGGCCTACGAGCAGTACTTC. Translating it yields CAWDLGTGEWAYEQYF.

The chain uses TRBV5-6 and TRBJ2-1; 8 positions match TRBD1. Germline CDR1 reads SGHDT; CDR2 reads YYEEEE. Losses at the gene ends were 2 bases for V and 0 bases for J; bases not matched to a gene: 10. The CDR3 extends over 18 amino acids. The DNA of the CDR3 is TGTGCCAGCAGCTTTCGCAGGGGGCGTGGGGGCTCCTACAATGAGCAGTTCTTC. Protein sequence: CASSFRRGRGGSYNEQFF.

This sequence joins TRBV20-1 and TRBJ1-5; D uncertain. V shed 5 bases and J shed 4 bases, with 12 bases lying between them. Germline CDR1 reads DFQATT; CDR2 reads SNEGSKA (reference sequence). CDR3 length equals 13 residues. The CDR3 loop reads CSARDSLNQPQHF. For the CDR3, the DNA is TGCAGTGCTCGCGACTCCTTGAATCAGCCCCAGCATTTT.

The gene calls are TRBV13 and TRBJ2-7; D uncertain. Trimming took off 6 bases at V and 2 bases at J, with 11 bases between the two ends. CDR1 PRHDT and CDR2 FYEKMQ come from the germline V gene (reference sequence). There are 13 residues in the CDR3. The CDR3 DNA follows: TGTGCCAGCAGTTCGACCCAGACCTACGAGCAGTACTTC. This translates into CASSSTQTYEQYF. Looking up the rest from reference TRBV13 and TRBJ2-7 gives the full variable domain: AAGVIQSPRHLIKEKRETATLKCYPIPRHDTVYWYQQGPGQDPQFLISFYEKMQSDKGSIPDRFSAQQFSDYHSELNMSSLELGDSALYFCASSSTQTYEQYFGPGTRLTVT.

The V call is TRBV13, the J call TRBJ1-2; D unclear. Germline values: CDR1 PRHDT, CDR2 FYEKMQ (reference sequence). V was cut by 2 bases and J by 8 bases, with 9 bases left in between. The CDR3 runs to 12 residues. Written as DNA, the CDR3 is TGTGCCAGCAGCTTACCCACGGGGGGCTACACCTTC. Translating gives CASSLPTGGYTF.

The genes are TRBV29-1 and TRBJ2-7; the D is unclear. The CDR3 length is 12 residues. Trimming stripped 4 bases from V and 1 base from J, with 8 bases between. Germline V gene lookup returns CDR1 SQVTM and CDR2 ANQGSEA. CDR3 in DNA: TGCAGCGTTGTACAGACGTCCTACGAGCAGTACTTC. Amino acids: CSVVQTSYEQYF.